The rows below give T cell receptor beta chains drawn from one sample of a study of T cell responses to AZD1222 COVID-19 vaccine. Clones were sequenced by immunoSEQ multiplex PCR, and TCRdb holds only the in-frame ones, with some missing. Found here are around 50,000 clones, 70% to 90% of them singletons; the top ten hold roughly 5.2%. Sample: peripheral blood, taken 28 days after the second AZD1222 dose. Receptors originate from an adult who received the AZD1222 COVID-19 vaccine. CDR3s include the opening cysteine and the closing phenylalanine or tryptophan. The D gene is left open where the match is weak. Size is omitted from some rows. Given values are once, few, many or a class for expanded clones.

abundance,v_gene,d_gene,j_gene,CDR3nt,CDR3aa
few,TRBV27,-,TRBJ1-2,TGTGCCAGCAGTCCTATCCCTCAGGCCCTTGACTACACCTTC,CASSPIPQALDYTF
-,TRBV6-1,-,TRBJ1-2,TGTGCCAGCAGTGAAAACCCGGCGGGGAGCCTTGGCTACACCTTC,CASSENPAGSLGYTF
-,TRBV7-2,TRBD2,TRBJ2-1,TGTGCCAGCAGCCGCGGGTCCGCGGGAGTGGCCTACAATGAGCAGTTCTTC,CASSRGSAGVAYNEQFF
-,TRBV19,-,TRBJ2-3,TGTGCCAGTAGTATAGCTATCTCCACAGATACGCAGTATTTT,CASSIAISTDTQYF
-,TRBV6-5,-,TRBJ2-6,TGTGCCGTCAAAAGGGAGTCTGGGGCCAACGTCCTGACTTTC,CAVKRESGANVLTF
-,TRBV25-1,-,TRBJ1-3,TGTGCCAGCAGCCGGGGACAAGCGAACACCATATATTTT,CASSRGQANTIYF
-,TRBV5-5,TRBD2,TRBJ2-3,TGTGCCAGCAGCTTAACGGGGGGGTCACCCACAGATACGCAGTATTTT,CASSLTGGSPTDTQYF
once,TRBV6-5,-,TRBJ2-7,TGTGCCAGCAGTAGAGGGACTGACTACGAGCAGTACTTC,CASSRGTDYEQYF
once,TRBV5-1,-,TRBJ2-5,TGCGCCAGCAGCATCGGGACTTATGGACCCAGACGAGTAGAGACCCAGTACTTC,CASSIGTYGPRRVETQYF
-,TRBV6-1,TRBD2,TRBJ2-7,TGTGCCAGCAGTGAATACCACACTAGCGACTCCTACGAGCAGTACTTC,CASSEYHTSDSYEQYF
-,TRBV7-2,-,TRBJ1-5,TGTGCCAGCAGCTTATCCCCGGGACCTCTCCTTCGAGGCAATCAGCCCCAGCATTTT,CASSLSPGPLLRGNQPQHF
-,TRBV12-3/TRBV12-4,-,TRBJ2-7,TGTGCCAGCAGTCTAAGGGGTCGGGGCGAGCAGTACTTC,CASSLRGRGEQYF
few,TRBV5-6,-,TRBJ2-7,TGTGCCAGCACCAGAGACCGCAGGGTGGGCGAGCAGTACTTC,CASTRDRRVGEQYF
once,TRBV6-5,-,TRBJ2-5,TGTGCCAGCAGCAGGGGCACTCTAGGAGAGACCCAGTACTTC,CASSRGTLGETQYF
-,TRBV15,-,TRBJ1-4,TGTGCCACCAGGCCTCGGGGGTTTAATGAAAAACTGTTTTTT,CATRPRGFNEKLFF
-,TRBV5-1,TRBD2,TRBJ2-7,TGCGCCAGCAGCCTGGCCGGGAGGGCAGCCTACGAGCAGTACTTC,CASSLAGRAAYEQYF
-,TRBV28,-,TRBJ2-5,TGTGCCAGCAGTACGGGAGTCAGCCAAGAGACCCAGTACTTC,CASSTGVSQETQYF
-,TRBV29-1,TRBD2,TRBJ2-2,TGCAGCGTGGGTGGCCTAGCGGGAGTATGGACCGGGGAGCTGTTTTTT,CSVGGLAGVWTGELFF
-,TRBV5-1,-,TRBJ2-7,TGCGCCAGCAGCTTGAACAGGGATTCAGGGCAGTACTTC,CASSLNRDSGQYF
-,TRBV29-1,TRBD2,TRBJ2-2,TGCAGCGTTAATCGGGGGGCCGGGGAGCTGTTTTTT,CSVNRGAGELFF
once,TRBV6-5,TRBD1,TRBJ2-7,TGTGCCAGCAGTCGACGGACAGGCTCCTACGAGCAGTACTTC,CASSRRTGSYEQYF
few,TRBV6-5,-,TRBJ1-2,TGTGCCAGCAGTTACGCGCTCGGGAGGCAGGGGGGCTACACCTTC,CASSYALGRQGGYTF
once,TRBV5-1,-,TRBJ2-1,TGCGCCAGCAGCCCCCCCAACAATGAGCAGTTCTTC,CASSPPNNEQFF
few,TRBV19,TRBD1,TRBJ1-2,TGTGCCAGTAGTATTCAAAACAGGGGATATGGCTACACCTTC,CASSIQNRGYGYTF
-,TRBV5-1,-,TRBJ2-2,TGCGCCAGCAGCTCCGGAGAAGGGGAGCTGTTTTTT,CASSSGEGELFF
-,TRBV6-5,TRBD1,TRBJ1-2,TGTGCCAGCAGCCAGACGGGACAGGGCGGATATGGCTACACCTTC,CASSQTGQGGYGYTF
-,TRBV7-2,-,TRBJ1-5,TGTGCCAGCAGCTTAGGTGGGCTAGGGTATAGCAATCAGCCCCAGCATTTT,CASSLGGLGYSNQPQHF
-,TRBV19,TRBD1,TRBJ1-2,TGTGCCAGTAGTCCCAGAGACAGGGGGCAGAGGAATGGCTACACCTTC,CASSPRDRGQRNGYTF
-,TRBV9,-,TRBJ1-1,TGTGCCAGCAGCGTAGGGCCGGGGGAGACTGAAGCTTTCTTT,CASSVGPGETEAFF
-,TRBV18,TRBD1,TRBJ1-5,TGTGCCAGCTCACCTACAGGGGGAAATCAGCCCCAGCATTTT,CASSPTGGNQPQHF
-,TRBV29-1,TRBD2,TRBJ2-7,TGCAGCGTTTCCGAGAGCGGGAAGGTGGGCTACGAGCAGTACTTC,CSVSESGKVGYEQYF
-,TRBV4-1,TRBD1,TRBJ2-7,TGCGCCAGCAGCAGGGACAGGACCTACGAGCAGTACTTC,CASSRDRTYEQYF
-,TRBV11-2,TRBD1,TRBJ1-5,TGTGCCAGCAGTCTCGGGACAGCAAATAATCACATCTCGCAGCCCCAGCATTTT,CASSLGTANNHISQPQHF
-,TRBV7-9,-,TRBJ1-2,TGTGCCAGTCAGCAGACAGCCTATGGCTACACCTTC,CASQQTAYGYTF
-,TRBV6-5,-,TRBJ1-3,TGTGCCAGCAGTCGAGGCAGGGCTGGAAACACCATATATTTT,CASSRGRAGNTIYF
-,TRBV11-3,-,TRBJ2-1,TGTGCCAGCAGCTTACGGGGGGCCCTGCCAGAGCAGTTCTTC,CASSLRGALPEQFF
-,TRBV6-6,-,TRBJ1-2,TGTGCCAGCAGCCTCGGGGGACGCCTCAACTATGGCTACACCTTC,CASSLGGRLNYGYTF
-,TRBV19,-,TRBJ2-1,TGTGCCAGTAGTTTTCAGGGTCTACAGGAGCAGTTCTTC,CASSFQGLQEQFF
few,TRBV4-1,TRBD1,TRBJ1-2,TGCGCCAGCAGCCAACAAACAGGGGACTATGGCTACACCTTC,CASSQQTGDYGYTF
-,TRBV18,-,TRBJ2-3,TGTGCCAGCTCACCGTCCAACGTGGGAGGCTACACAGATACGCAGTATTTT,CASSPSNVGGYTDTQYF
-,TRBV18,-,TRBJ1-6,TGTGCCAGCTCACGTACAGGGACGAGCTCCTATAATTCACCCCTCCACTTT,CASSRTGTSSYNSPLHF
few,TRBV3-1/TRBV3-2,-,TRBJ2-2,TGTGCCAGCACCCGCGGAAGTTACACCGGGGAGCTGTTTTTT,CASTRGSYTGELFF
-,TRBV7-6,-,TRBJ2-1,TGTGCCAGCAGCTCACTAGCTGTCAGGAGGGGGGACTACAATGAGCAGTTCTTC,CASSSLAVRRGDYNEQFF
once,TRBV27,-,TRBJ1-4,TGTGCCAGCCTTCCCGAAAAACTGTTTTTT,CASLPEKLFF
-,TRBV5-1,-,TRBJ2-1,TGCGCCAGCAGCTTGGACAGGACTGGGGAGCAGTTCTTC,CASSLDRTGEQFF
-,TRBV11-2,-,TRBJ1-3,TGTGCCAGCAGCTCTCCTGGCCTAGGAAACACCATATATTTT,CASSSPGLGNTIYF
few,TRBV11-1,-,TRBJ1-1,TGTGCCAGCAGCCTGAGGTCGAACACTGAAGCTTTCTTT,CASSLRSNTEAFF
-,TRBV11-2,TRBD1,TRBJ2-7,TGTGCCATTACTCGGGACAGGGGGCACCACGAGCAGTACTTC,CAITRDRGHHEQYF
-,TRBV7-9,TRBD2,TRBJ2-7,TGTGCCAGCAGCACCCCGGGAGGGATTCGTGAGCAGTACTTC,CASSTPGGIREQYF
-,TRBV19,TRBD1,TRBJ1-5,TGTGCCAGTAGTTTTCGACAGGGGGTTAATGAGGCCCAGCATTTT,CASSFRQGVNEAQHF
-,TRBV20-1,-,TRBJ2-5,TGCAGTGCTAGTAGCGGCGAAGAGACCCAGTACTTC,CSASSGEETQYF
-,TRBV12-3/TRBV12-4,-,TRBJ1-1,TGTGCCAGCACTTCCCTATCTGGCACTGAAGCTTTCTTT,CASTSLSGTEAFF
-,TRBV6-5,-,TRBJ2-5,TGTGCCAGCAACCCGGGACCCGGTGGGGAGACCCAGTACTTC,CASNPGPGGETQYF